In this sample, the clone carrying this T cell receptor (beta chain) turned up once. Its specificity is unknown. The CDR3 is 16 residues long. V dropped 5 bases and J dropped 2; count of bases not matched to a gene: 6. CDR1 and CDR2 (germline): MNHEY, SMNVEV (reference sequence). The PCR ran on 60 Vbeta and 13 Jbeta primers. Clones were read by immunoSEQ multiplex PCR, and TCRdb kept only the in-frame ones, dropping some. The sample includes 120,000 to 150,000 clones, 60% to 80% of them seen just once. The data stem from a study of cytomegalovirus exposure and HLA in healthy donors. Study-level results: A missense variant in DCLRE1C was later tied to TCR beta V- and J-gene trimming.

This TCR was sampled from a male donor in good health and CMV-seronegative. V gene TRBV27 combines with J gene TRBJ1-5; 10 nucleotides align to TRBD1. Specimen: PBMCs. This CDR3 is CASSKIGTGGNQPQHF. DNA for the CDR3: TGTGCCAGCAGTAAGATAGGGACAGGGGGCAATCAGCCCCAGCATTTT.